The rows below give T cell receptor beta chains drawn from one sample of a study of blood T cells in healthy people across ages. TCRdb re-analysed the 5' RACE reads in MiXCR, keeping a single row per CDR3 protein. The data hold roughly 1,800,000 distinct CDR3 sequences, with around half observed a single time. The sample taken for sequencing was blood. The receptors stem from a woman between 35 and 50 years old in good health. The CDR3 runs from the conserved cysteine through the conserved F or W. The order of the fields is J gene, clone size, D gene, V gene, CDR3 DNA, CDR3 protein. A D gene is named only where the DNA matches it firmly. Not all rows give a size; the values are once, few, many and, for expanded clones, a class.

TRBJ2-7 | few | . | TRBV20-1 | TGCAGTGCTAGAGAGGGGAGCTCCTACGAGCAGTACTTC | CSAREGSSYEQYF
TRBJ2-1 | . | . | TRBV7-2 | TGTGCCAGCAGCCTAGGAGGGACAAAACGCCAATACAATGAGCAGTTCTTC | CASSLGGTKRQYNEQFF
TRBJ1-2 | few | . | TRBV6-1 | TGTGCCAGCAGTGAAACTATACAGGGAATCAAGACTCCCTACACCTTC | CASSETIQGIKTPYTF
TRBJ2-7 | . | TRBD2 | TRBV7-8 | TGTGCCAGCGAGGAATTTTCTAGCGGGGGACATTTGAGCTCCTACGAGCAGTACTTC | CASEEFSSGGHLSSYEQYF
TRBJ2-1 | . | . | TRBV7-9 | TGTGCCAGCAGCTTAGCGGGTAGAAATGAGCAGTTCTTC | CASSLAGRNEQFF
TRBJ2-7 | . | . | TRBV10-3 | TGTGCCATTGGCAGGGGTTCCCCCGCCTACGAGCAGTACTTC | CAIGRGSPAYEQYF
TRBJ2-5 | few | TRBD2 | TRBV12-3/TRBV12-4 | TGTGCCAGCACCCCTTATAGCGGGGGGGCCTACGGGACCCAGTACTTC | CASTPYSGGAYGTQYF
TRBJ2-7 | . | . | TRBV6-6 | TGTGCCAGCACCTATGGTTGGCTCTACGAGCAGTACTTC | CASTYGWLYEQYF
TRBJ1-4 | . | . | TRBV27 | TGTGCCAGCAGCTCTGTTACAGGAATAGAGAATGAAAAACTGTTTTTT | CASSSVTGIENEKLFF
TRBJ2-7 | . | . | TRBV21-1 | TGTGCCAGCAGCGATCCTCACGGCCAGTACGAGCAGTACTTC | CASSDPHGQYEQYF
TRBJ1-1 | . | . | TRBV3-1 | TGTGCCAGCAGCCAGGAACCCAGGGTGGTGAACACTGAAGCTTTCTTT | CASSQEPRVVNTEAFF
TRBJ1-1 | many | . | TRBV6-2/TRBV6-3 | TGTGCCAGCAGTTACTCCACTGAAGCTTTCTTT | CASSYSTEAFF
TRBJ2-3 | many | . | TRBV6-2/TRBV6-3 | TGTGCCAGCAGTTCAAGACTAGCAGATACGCAGTATTTT | CASSSRLADTQYF
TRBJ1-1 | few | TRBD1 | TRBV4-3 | TGCGCCAGCAGCCAAGAGGCATTGGTACAGGGGGGTGCTGAAGCTTTCTTT | CASSQEALVQGGAEAFF
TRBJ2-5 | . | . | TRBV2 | TGTGCCACCAGAGATATGACAGGATCCGGTTTCTTGGAGACCCAGTACTTC | CATRDMTGSGFLETQYF
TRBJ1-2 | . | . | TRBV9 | TGTGCCAGCAGCCCCCGGACGGCCGGGGGCTACACCTTC | CASSPRTAGGYTF
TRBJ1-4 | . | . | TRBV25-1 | TGTGCCAGCAGTGAGGGGAGGACAGTCAATGAAAAACTGTTTTTT | CASSEGRTVNEKLFF
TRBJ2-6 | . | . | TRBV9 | TGTGCCAGCAGCGCCCCCAGGGTTTCTGGGGCCAACGTCCTGACTTTC | CASSAPRVSGANVLTF
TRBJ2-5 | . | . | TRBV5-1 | TGCGCCAGCGGAGGAAGACAGCAAGAGACCCAGTACTTC | CASGGRQQETQYF
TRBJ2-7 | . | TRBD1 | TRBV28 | TGTGCCAGCAGGAACTACAGGGGTAACTACGAGCAGTACTTC | CASRNYRGNYEQYF
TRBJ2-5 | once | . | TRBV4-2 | TGTGCCAGCAGCCAAGCCCCGGTGGAGACCCAGTACTTC | CASSQAPVETQYF
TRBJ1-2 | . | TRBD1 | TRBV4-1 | TGCGCCAGCAACCCGATCCCGGACAGGAACTATGGCTACACCTTC | CASNPIPDRNYGYTF
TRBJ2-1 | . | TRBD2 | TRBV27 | TGTGCCAGCAGTTTAGTCTTGGCTAGCGGGGGGGATGAACAGTTCTTC | CASSLVLASGGDEQFF
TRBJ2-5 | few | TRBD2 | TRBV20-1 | TGCAGTGCTAGTCCCCTAGCGGGGGGACAAGAGACCCAGTACTTC | CSASPLAGGQETQYF
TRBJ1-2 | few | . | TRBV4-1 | TGCGCCAGCAGCCAACCATCAGGGATGGCGGGGGGCTACACCTTC | CASSQPSGMAGGYTF
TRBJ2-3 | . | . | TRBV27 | TGTGCCAGCAGTTCCGACCTAACTAGCACAGATACGCAGTATTTT | CASSSDLTSTDTQYF
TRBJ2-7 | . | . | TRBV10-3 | TGTGCCATCAGTACAGGGCGGGGAGAGCAGTACTTC | CAISTGRGEQYF
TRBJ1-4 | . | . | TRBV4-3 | TGCGCCAGCAGCACGCAACAGGGTGTTGCAGAAGAAAAACTGTTTTTT | CASSTQQGVAEEKLFF
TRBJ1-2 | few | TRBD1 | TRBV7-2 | TGTGCCAGCAGGCCTGGGACAGGGGGCCATGGCTACACCTTC | CASRPGTGGHGYTF
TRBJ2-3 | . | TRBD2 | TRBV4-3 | TGCGCCAGCAGCCAAGATCGCGGGGGGGTCACAGATACGCAGTATTTT | CASSQDRGGVTDTQYF
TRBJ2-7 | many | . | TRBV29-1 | TGCAGCGTGGGGGGGCTCGAGCAGTACTTC | CSVGGLEQYF
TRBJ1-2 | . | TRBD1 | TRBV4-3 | TGCGCCAGCAGCCAAGATCTCACAGGGGAGGACTATGGCTACACCTTC | CASSQDLTGEDYGYTF
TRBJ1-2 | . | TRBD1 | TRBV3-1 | TGTGCCAGCAGCCCTCGGGGACAGGGGGCGCGGGGCTACACCTTC | CASSPRGQGARGYTF
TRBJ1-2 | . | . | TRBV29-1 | TGCAGCGACCGGCCTCCTGACTATGGCTACACCTTC | CSDRPPDYGYTF
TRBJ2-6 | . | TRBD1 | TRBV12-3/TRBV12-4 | TGTGCCAGCAGTCCCTCGGACAGGGGGGGCCTCTCTGGGGCCAACGTCCTGACTTTC | CASSPSDRGGLSGANVLTF
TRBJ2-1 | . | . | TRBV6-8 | TGTGCCAGAAACCGGGACGGACAGGAGCAGTTCTTC | CARNRDGQEQFF